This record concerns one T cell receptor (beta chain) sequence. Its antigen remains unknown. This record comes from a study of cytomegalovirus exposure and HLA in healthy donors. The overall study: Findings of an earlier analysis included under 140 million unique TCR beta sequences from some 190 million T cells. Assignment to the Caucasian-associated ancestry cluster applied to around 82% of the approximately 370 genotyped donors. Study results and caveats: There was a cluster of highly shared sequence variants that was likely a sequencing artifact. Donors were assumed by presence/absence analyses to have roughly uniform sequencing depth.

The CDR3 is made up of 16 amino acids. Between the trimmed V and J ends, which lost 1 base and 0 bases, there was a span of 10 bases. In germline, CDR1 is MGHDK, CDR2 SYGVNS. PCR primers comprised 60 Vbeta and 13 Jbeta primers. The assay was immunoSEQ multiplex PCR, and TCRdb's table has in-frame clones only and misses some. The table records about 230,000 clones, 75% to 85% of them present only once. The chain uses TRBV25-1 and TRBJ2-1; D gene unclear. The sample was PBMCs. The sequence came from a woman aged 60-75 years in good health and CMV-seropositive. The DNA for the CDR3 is TGTGCCAGCAGTGAATTGGGCGCGAACTCCTACAATGAGCAGTTCTTC. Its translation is CASSELGANSYNEQFF.